This entry lists 21 T cell receptor beta chains sequenced from one sample in a study of OX40 agonist ivuxolimab in advanced cancers. Method: immunoSEQ multiplex PCR; TCRdb's copy keeps in-frame clones and lacks some. In the table there are 92,000 or so clones, about 80% of which are singletons. Here the sequenced sample was CD4+ or CD8+ T cells sorted from blood, taken in a trial of the OX40 agonist ivuxolimab. The receptors stem from an adult with an advanced solid tumor such as melanoma, head and neck, liver or kidney cancer.

This chain links TRBV9 with TRBJ2-7; TRBD2 might be the D (5 bases). The length of the CDR3 is 14 residues. Germline lookup yields CDR1 SGDLS and CDR2 YYNGEE. V shed 4 bases and J shed 2 bases, with 13 bases lying between them. The CDR3 is CASSPGGFTYEQYF. CDR3 sequence (DNA): TGTGCCAGCAGCCCCGGAGGCTTTACCTACGAGCAGTACTTC.

V gene TRBV11-2 combines with J gene TRBJ1-1, with D unresolved. The germline V and J ends were trimmed by 3 bases and 6 bases, with 14 bases remaining between them. CDR3 size: 14 residues. Germline CDR1 and CDR2: SGHAT and FQNNGV. The CDR3: CASSLRSGRPEAFF. CDR3 DNA sequence: TGTGCCAGCAGCTTGCGATCGGGCCGCCCTGAAGCTTTCTTT.

This chain connects TRBV7-2 to TRBJ2-7, with TRBD2 matching over 10 bases. V was pared by 6 bases and J by 2 bases, with 4 bases of the junction left unmatched. CDR1 and CDR2 (germline): SGHTA, FQGNSA. The CDR3 is made up of 14 amino acids. In DNA form, the CDR3 reads TGTGCCAGCAGTACACTAGCGGGGCCCTACGAGCAGTACTTC. Its protein product is CASSTLAGPYEQYF.

V is TRBV9 and J is TRBJ2-7; 7 nucleotides agree with TRBD2. The CDR3 runs 15 residues. J lost 2 bases, V lost 4 bases, and 9 bases had no gene match. The germline CDR1 and CDR2 sequences are SGDLS and YYNGEE. CDR3 nucleotide sequence: TGTGCCAGCAGCCCCGGGGGGAGCGACCCCTACGAGCAGTACTTC. Translated: CASSPGGSDPYEQYF.

The V call is TRBV9, the J call TRBJ1-3; 7 nucleotides align to TRBD1. CDR1 is SGDLS, CDR2 YYNGEE, per germline. This CDR3 has 14 amino acids. J was trimmed by 8 bases and V by 4 bases; bases with no gene match: 9. The CDR3 DNA is TGTGCCAGCAGCCGAGACAGGGCCAAGGACACCATATATTTT. Translated: CASSRDRAKDTIYF.

The genes are TRBV5-1 and TRBJ2-3, with TRBD2 matching over 10 bases. The length of the CDR3 is 19 residues. Germline trimming cut 4 bases from V and 0 bases from J; bases unmatched to any gene: 14. Germline loops: CDR1 SGHRS, CDR2 YFSETQ. The CDR3, as DNA: TGCGCCAGCAGCCCCGCCCTGGGAGAGCGGGGGGGGAGCACAGATACGCAGTATTTT. Translation gives CASSPALGERGGSTDTQYF.

This sequence joins TRBV30 and TRBJ1-5; 10 nucleotides align to TRBD1. Germline CDR1 GTSNPN, CDR2 SVGIG (reference sequence). The CDR3 contains 14 residues. Unmatched junction bases numbered 5, after V lost 2 bases and J lost 7 bases. The CDR3 loop is CAWSTRTGGQPQHF. CDR3 bases: TGTGCCTGGAGTACCAGGACAGGGGGGCAGCCCCAGCATTTT.

This clone was seen only once. The chain is built from TRBV19 and TRBJ2-1; D is uncertain. The V gene lost 1 base and the J gene lost 5 bases, with 12 bases spanning the gap. The CDR3 runs 15 residues. CDR1 and CDR2 from the germline V gene are LNHDA and SQIVND (reference sequence). The CDR3 here is CASSIAPSPHNEQFF. The CDR3 DNA is TGTGCCAGTAGTATAGCCCCCAGCCCTCACAATGAGCAGTTCTTC.

This chain joins TRBV5-1 and TRBJ2-1, with D possibly TRBD1 on 5 matching bases. Germline lookup yields CDR1 SGHRS and CDR2 YFSETQ. V was shortened by 4 bases and J by 6 bases, with 17 bases between the two germline ends. The length of the CDR3 is 15 residues. CDR3 in DNA: TGCGCCAGCAGCGACGGACATACGACCGTCAATGAGCAGTTCTTC. Translated: CASSDGHTTVNEQFF.

The chain recombines TRBV7-9 with TRBJ1-6, with TRBD1 matching over 9 bases. The CDR3 length is 14 residues. J was trimmed by 7 bases and V by 6 bases; bases with no gene match: 4. Germline lookup yields CDR1 SEHNR and CDR2 FQNEAQ (reference sequence). This chain's CDR3 is CASRRTGENSPLHF. The CDR3, as DNA: TGTGCCAGCAGGAGGACAGGGGAGAATTCACCCCTCCACTTT.

This sequence joins TRBV7-3 and TRBJ1-3; no reliable D call. The CDR3 is made up of 14 amino acids. Germline V gives CDR1 SGHTA, CDR2 FQGTGA. Trimming stripped 5 bases from V and 0 bases from J, with 8 bases between. The CDR3 here is CASSQGPSGNTIYF. CDR3 coding DNA: TGTGCCAGCAGCCAAGGGCCCTCTGGAAACACCATATATTTT.

This chain links TRBV4-2 with TRBJ1-3, with D tentatively TRBD1 (6 bases). The CDR3 sequence is 13 residues long. Germline V gives CDR1 LGHNA, CDR2 YNFKEQ. V lost 8 bases, J lost 3 bases, and 11 bases lay in between. CDR3 loop: CASEGGYGNTIYF. CDR3 coding DNA: TGTGCCAGCGAGGGGGGTTATGGAAACACCATATATTTT.

The rearrangement links TRBV27 to TRBJ1-4, with 10 nucleotides matching TRBD1. This CDR3 is 16 amino acids long. CDR1 is MNHEY, CDR2 SMNVEV, per germline (reference sequence). Trimming cost V 3 bases and J 10 bases; bases outside gene matches: 11. This chain's CDR3 is CASSFLPRDRGGKLFF. The CDR3 nucleotides read TGTGCCAGCAGTTTCCTACCCCGGGACAGGGGAGGAAAACTGTTTTTT. Filled out from reference TRBV27 and TRBJ1-4, the complete variable domain reads EAQVTQNPRYLITVTGKKLTVTCSQNMNHEYMSWYRQDPGLGLRQIYYSMNVEVTDKGDVPEGYKVSRKEKRNFPLILESPSPNQTSLYFCASSFLPRDRGGKLFFGSGTQLSVL.

The CDR3 nucleotides are TGTGCCAGCAGTTACTCTGACAATCACTCCTACAATGAGCAGTTCTTC. Amino acid sequence: CASSYSDNHSYNEQFF. V gene TRBV6-6 combines with J gene TRBJ2-1; D is uncertain. The CDR3 sequence is 16 residues long. The V gene lost 0 bases and the J gene lost 0 bases, with 9 bases spanning the gap. Germline lookup yields CDR1 MNHNY and CDR2 SVGAGI (reference sequence).

This clone was seen just once. This chain links TRBV18 with TRBJ2-3; D is possibly TRBD2 (6 bases). Per germline, CDR1 KGHSH and CDR2 LQKENI. V was trimmed by 1 base and J by 5 bases, leaving 13 bases between them. The CDR3 extends over 15 amino acids. The DNA for the CDR3 is TGTGCCAGCTCACCACGGCAGCGGGTGGAAGATACGCAGTATTTT. Translated, it gives CASSPRQRVEDTQYF.

The CDR3 loop reads CASGRTGQANEKLFF. Here the CDR3 DNA reads TGTGCCAGCGGCCGCACGGGGCAGGCTAATGAAAAACTGTTTTTT. The gene calls are TRBV7-9 and TRBJ1-4; D is possibly TRBD1 (5 bases). Trimming removed 8 bases from V and 3 bases from J, with 16 bases in between. The CDR3 runs 15 residues. CDR1 and CDR2 from the germline V gene are SEHNR and FQNEAQ (reference sequence).

This rearrangement joins TRBV11-2 to TRBJ2-5, with D perhaps being TRBD1 or TRBD2 (7 bases each). This CDR3 has 14 residues. Per germline, CDR1 SGHAT and CDR2 FQNNGV. V shed 6 bases and J shed 9 bases, with 20 bases lying between them. CDR3 amino acids: CASSLDRQSGAQYF. Here the CDR3 DNA reads TGTGCCAGCAGTCTGGACAGGCAGAGCGGGGCCCAGTACTTC.

CDR3 in amino acids: CASSYSREFSGNTIYF. The CDR3 region has the DNA TGTGCCAGCAGCTATAGCAGGGAGTTCTCTGGAAACACCATATATTTT. The chain combines TRBV11-2 with TRBJ1-3; a weak D match, TRBD1 (5 bases). Trimming shortened V by 4 bases and J by 0 bases, and 13 bases separated the two germline ends. Per germline, CDR1 SGHAT and CDR2 FQNNGV. The CDR3 totals 16 residues. The full variable domain, in which reference TRBV11-2 and TRBJ1-3 provide the parts outside the CDR3, is EAGVAQSPRYKIIEKRQSVAFWCNPISGHATLYWYQQILGQGPKLLIQFQNNGVVDDSQLPKDRFSAERLKGVDSTLKIQPAKLEDSAVYLCASSYSREFSGNTIYFGEGSWLTVV.

The chain's CDR3 is CSVERVSGANVLTF. DNA for the CDR3: TGCAGCGTTGAACGCGTCTCTGGGGCCAACGTCCTGACTTTC. The rearrangement links TRBV29-1 to TRBJ2-6; unclear D gene. The V gene's germline CDR1 is SQVTM and CDR2 ANQGSEA. CDR3 length: 14 amino acids. Trimming stripped 2 bases from V and 0 bases from J, with 5 bases between.

The genes are TRBV5-6 and TRBJ2-7, with 8 positions matching TRBD2. Germline V lookup: CDR1 SGHDT, CDR2 YYEEEE. V was clipped by 2 bases and J by 0 bases; unmatched bases: 10. The CDR3 runs 17 residues. The CDR3 bases are TGTGCCAGCAGCTTTTTCAGTTTAGCGGGGCGCTCCTACGAGCAGTACTTC. Translation: CASSFFSLAGRSYEQYF.

The chain has TRBV19 and TRBJ1-5, with D maybe TRBD1 (5 bases). Deletions cut 0 bases from V and 3 bases from J, with 18 bases between. From germline, CDR1 is LNHDA and CDR2 SQIVND (reference sequence). This CDR3 contains 18 residues. Here the CDR3 reads CASSIDSLGGGSNQPQHF. The CDR3 DNA sequence: TGTGCCAGTAGTATAGATTCCCTGGGGGGTGGCTCCAATCAGCCCCAGCATTTT.